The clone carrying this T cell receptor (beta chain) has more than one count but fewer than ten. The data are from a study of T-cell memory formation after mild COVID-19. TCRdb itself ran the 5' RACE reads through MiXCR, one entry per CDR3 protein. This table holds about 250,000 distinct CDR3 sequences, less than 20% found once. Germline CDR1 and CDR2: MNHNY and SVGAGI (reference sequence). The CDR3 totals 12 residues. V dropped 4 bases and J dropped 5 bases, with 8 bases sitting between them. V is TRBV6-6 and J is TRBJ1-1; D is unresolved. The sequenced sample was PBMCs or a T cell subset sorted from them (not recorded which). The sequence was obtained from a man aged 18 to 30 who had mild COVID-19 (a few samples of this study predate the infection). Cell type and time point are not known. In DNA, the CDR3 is TGTGCCAGCAGTTTTGGAGGGACTGAAGCTTTCTTT. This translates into CASSFGGTEAFF.